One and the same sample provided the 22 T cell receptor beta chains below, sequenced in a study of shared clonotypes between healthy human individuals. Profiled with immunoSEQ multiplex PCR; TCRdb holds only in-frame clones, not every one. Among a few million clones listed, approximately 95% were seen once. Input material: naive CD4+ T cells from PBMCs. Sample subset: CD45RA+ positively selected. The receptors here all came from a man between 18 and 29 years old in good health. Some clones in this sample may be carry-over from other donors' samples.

CDR3: CSVEKLNYGYTF. In nucleotides, the CDR3 is TGCAGCGTTGAGAAGCTCAACTATGGCTACACCTTC. The chain recombines TRBV29-1 with TRBJ1-2; D uncertain. V lost 3 bases and J 2 bases, leaving 7 bases between the germline ends. This CDR3 has 12 residues. CDR1 SQVTM and CDR2 ANQGSEA come from the germline V gene.

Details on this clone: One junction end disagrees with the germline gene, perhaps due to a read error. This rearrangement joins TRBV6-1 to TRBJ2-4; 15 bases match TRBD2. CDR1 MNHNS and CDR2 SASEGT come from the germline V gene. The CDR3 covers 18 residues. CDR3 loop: CASREGLAGGRAKNIQYF. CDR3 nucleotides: TGTGCCAGCAGGGAAGGACTAGCGGGAGGGAGAGCCAAAAACATTCAGTACTTC.

The CDR3 DNA reads as TGCGCCAGCAGCTTGGAGCCCAGCCTCTCTGTTGGAAACACCATATATTTT. This sequence encodes CASSLEPSLSVGNTIYF. This chain joins TRBV5-1 and TRBJ1-3; D is unresolved. The CDR3 has 17 amino acids. Germline CDR1 reads SGHRS; CDR2 reads YFSETQ. The V gene lost 0 bases and the J gene lost 3 bases, with 16 bases spanning the gap.

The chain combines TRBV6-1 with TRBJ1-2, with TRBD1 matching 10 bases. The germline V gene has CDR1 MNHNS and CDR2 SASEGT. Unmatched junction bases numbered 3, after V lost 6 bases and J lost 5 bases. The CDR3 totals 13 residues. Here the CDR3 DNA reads TGTGCCAGCAGCGGACAGGGGGTTTATGGCTACACCTTC. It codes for CASSGQGVYGYTF.

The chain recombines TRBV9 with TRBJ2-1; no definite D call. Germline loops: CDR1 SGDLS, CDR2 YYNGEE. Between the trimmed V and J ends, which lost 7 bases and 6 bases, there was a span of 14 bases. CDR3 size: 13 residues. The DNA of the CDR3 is TGTGCCAGCGCTCCGGACGTACGCAATGAGCAGTTCTTC. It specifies CASAPDVRNEQFF.

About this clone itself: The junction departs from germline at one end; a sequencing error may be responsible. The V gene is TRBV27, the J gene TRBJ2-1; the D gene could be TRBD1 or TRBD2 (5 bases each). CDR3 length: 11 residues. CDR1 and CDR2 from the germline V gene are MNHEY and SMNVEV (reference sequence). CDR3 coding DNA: TGTGCCAGCAGTACCGGGACCGCCAAAATCTTC. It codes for CASSTGTAKIF.

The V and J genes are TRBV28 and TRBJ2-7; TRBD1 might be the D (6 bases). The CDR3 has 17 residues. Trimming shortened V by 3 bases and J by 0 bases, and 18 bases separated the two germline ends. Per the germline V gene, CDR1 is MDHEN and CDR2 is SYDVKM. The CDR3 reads CASSFLPDRFFSYEQYF. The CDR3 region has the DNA TGTGCCAGCAGTTTTTTACCCGACAGGTTCTTCTCCTACGAGCAGTACTTC.

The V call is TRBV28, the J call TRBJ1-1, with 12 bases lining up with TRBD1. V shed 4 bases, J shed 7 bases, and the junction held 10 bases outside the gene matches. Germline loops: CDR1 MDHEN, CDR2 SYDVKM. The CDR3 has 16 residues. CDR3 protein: CASSSPGQGARLEAFF. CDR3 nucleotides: TGTGCCAGCAGTTCACCGGGACAGGGGGCGAGACTTGAAGCTTTCTTT.

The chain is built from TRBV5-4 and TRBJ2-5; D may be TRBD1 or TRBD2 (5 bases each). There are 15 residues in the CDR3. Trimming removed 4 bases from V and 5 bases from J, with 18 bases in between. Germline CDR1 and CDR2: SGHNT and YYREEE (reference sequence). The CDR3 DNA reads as TGTGCCAGCAGCCCGGGTTATGGGGGTGGGGAGACCCAGTACTTC. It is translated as CASSPGYGGGETQYF.

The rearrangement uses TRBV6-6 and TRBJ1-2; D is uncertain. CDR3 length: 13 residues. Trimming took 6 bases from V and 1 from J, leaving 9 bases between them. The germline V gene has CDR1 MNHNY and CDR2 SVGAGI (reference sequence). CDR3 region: CASSGHLNYGYTF. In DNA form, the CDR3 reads TGTGCCAGCAGCGGGCACCTTAACTATGGCTACACCTTC.

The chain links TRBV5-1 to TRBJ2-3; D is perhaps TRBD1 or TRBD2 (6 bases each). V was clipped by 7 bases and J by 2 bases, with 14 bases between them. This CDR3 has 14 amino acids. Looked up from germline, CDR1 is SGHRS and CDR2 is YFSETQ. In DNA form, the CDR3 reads TGCGCCAGCTCCCGGGGGCCTGCCACAGATACGCAGTATTTT. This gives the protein CASSRGPATDTQYF.

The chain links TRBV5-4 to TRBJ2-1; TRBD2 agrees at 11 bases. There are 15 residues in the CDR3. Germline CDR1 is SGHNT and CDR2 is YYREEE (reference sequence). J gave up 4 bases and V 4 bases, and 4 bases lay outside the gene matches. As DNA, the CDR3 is TGTGCCAGCAGCGCAACTAGCGGGGGATACAATGAGCAGTTCTTC. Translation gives CASSATSGGYNEQFF.

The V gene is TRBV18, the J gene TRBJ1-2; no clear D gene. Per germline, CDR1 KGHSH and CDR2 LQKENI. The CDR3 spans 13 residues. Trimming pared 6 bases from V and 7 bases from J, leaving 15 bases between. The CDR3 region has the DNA TGTGCCAGCTCTCCAAAATTGGACGGTGGCTACACCTTC. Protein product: CASSPKLDGGYTF.

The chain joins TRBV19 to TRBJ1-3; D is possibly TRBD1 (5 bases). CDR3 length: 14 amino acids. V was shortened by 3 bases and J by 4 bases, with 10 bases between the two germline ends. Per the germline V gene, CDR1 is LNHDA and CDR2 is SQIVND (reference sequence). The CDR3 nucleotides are TGTGCCAGTAGTATGAAAGGGGACGGAAACACCATATATTTT. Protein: CASSMKGDGNTIYF.

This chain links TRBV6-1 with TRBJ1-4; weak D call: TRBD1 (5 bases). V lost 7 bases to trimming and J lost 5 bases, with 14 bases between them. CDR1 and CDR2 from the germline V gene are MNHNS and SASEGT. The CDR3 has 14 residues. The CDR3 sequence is CASTKTAMNEKLFF. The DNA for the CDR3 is TGTGCCAGCACTAAGACAGCGATGAATGAAAAACTGTTTTTT.

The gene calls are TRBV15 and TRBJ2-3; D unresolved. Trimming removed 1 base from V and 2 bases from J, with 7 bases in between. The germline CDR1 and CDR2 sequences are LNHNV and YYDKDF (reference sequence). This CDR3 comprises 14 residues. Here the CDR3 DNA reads TGTGCCACCAGCAGAGTGACGAACACAGATACGCAGTATTTT. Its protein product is CATSRVTNTDTQYF.

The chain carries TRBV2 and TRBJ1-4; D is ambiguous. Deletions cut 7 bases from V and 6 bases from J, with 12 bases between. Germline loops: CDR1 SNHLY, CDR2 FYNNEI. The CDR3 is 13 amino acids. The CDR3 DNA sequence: TGTGCCAGCAAGAAAAGCGGGGATGAAAAACTGTTTTTT. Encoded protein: CASKKSGDEKLFF. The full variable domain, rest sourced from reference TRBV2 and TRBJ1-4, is EPEVTQTPSHQVTQMGQEVILRCVPISNHLYFYWYRQILGQKVEFLVSFYNNEISEKSEIFDDQFSVERPDGSNFTLKIRSTKLEDSAMYFCASKKSGDEKLFFGSGTQLSVL.

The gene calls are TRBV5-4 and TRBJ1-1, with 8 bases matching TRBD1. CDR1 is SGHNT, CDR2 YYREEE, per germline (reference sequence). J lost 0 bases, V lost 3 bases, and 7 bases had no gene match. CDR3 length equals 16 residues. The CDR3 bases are TGTGCCAGCAGCTCCCGACAGGGGACAATGAACACTGAAGCTTTCTTT. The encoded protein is CASSSRQGTMNTEAFF.

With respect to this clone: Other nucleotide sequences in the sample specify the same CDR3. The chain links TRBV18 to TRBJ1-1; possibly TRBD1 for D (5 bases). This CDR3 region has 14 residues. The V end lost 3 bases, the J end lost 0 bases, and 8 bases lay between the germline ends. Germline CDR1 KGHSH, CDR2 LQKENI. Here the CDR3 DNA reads TGTGCCAGCTCACCGGGGGGGATGAACACTGAAGCTTTCTTT. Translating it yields CASSPGGMNTEAFF.

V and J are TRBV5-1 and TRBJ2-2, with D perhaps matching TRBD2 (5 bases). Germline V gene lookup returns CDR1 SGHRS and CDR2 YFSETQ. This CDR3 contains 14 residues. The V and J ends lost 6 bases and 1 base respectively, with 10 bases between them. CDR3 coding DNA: TGCGCCAGCAAGAGCGGAGTGAACACCGGGGAGCTGTTTTTT. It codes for CASKSGVNTGELFF.

The CDR3 region has the DNA TGTGCCAGCAGTCTACAGGGTGGACCCACTGAAGCTTTCTTT. Its protein is CASSLQGGPTEAFF. This chain uses TRBV2 with TRBJ1-1; the D gene is possibly TRBD1 (6 bases). The CDR3 is 14 residues long. Trimming shortened V by 5 bases and J by 4 bases, and 14 bases separated the two germline ends. CDR1 is SNHLY, CDR2 FYNNEI, per germline.

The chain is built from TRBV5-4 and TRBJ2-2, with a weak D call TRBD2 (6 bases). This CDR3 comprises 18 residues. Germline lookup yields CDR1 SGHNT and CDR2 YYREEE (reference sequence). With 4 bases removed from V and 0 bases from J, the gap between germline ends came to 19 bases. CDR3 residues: CASSPRTYSGANTGELFF. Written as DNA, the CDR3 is TGTGCCAGCAGCCCCCGGACATATTCGGGGGCGAACACCGGGGAGCTGTTTTTT.